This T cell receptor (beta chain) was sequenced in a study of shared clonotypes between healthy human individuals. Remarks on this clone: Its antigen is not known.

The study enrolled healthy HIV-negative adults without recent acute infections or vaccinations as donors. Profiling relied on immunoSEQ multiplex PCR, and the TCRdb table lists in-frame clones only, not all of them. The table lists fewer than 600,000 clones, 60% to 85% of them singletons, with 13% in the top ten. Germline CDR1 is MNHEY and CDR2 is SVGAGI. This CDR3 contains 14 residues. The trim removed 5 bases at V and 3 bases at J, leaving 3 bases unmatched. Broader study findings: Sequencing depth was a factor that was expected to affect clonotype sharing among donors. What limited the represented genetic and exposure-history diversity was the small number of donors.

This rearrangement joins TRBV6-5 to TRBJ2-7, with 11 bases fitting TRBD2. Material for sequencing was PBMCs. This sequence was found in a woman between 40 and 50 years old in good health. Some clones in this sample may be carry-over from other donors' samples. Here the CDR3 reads CASSGTSGNYEQYF. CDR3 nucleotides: TGTGCCAGCAGTGGGACTAGCGGAAACTACGAGCAGTACTTC.